This T cell receptor (beta chain) was captured by sequencing in a study of tumor-infiltrating lymphocytes in primary liver carcinoma. Study-level points and caveats: Paired tumor-adjacent and tumor-blood samples overlapped less than tumor region pairs did.

With 0 bases removed from V and 7 bases from J, the gap between germline ends came to 12 bases. The CDR3 is 14 amino acids. Germline CDR1 is LGHNA and CDR2 is YNFKEQ. Unsorted whole blood yielded the blood RNA, and germline DNA was also extracted. This clonotype was seen a few times. Its antigen is undetermined. The input was 450 to 550 ng total RNA; TCR beta cDNA was made from it with a constant-region primer. Each TCR beta library was derived from three nested multiplex PCR rounds that employed slightly modified ARM-PCR. The opening two PCR rounds, ten to eleven cycles each, paired TRBV1-TRBV30 forward primers with a C-beta reverse primer. TCRdb redid the calling of the multiplex PCR reads with MiXCR, one entry per CDR3 protein. The sample records approximately 310,000 distinct CDR3 sequences, less than 75% being singletons.

Sample: peripheral blood. The origin of this receptor is a man in his forties or fifties with primary liver carcinoma and hepatitis B virus infection. This chain connects TRBV4-2 to TRBJ1-1; D unclear. The CDR3 DNA reads TGTGCCAGCAGCCAAGAAGTTTGGACGAATGAAGCTTTCTTT. Amino acids: CASSQEVWTNEAFF.